One and the same sample provided the 18 T cell receptor beta chains below, sequenced in a study of CDR3 diversity in severe acne. Each CDR3 protein gets one entry after TCRdb re-called the PCR reads with MiXCR. The table includes approximately 80,000 distinct CDR3 sequences, over 40% detected once. The sample taken for sequencing was blood. Receptor source: a male donor in good health, without acne.

This clonotype showed up just a few times. It may be a read error: a sequence one base away is much more abundant. The V call is TRBV19, the J call TRBJ2-3, with 8 positions matching TRBD2. Per germline, CDR1 LNHDA and CDR2 SQIVND (reference sequence). The V and J ends lost 6 bases and 2 bases, in that order; junction bases with no gene match: 7. This CDR3 comprises 15 residues. The CDR3 loop reads CASRPGRAATDTQYF. The CDR3 bases are TGTGCCAGTAGGCCCGGGAGGGCCGCCACAGATACGCAGTATTTT. Variable domain in full (rest from reference TRBV19 and TRBJ2-3): DGGITQSPKYLFRKEGQNVTLSCEQNLNHDAMYWYRQDPGQGLRLIYYSQIVNDFQKGDIAEGYSVSREKKESFPLTVTSAQKNPTAFYLCASRPGRAATDTQYFGPGTRLTVL.

The chain links TRBV29-1 to TRBJ1-4; 9 nucleotides line up with TRBD1. The CDR3 consists of 14 residues. Germline trimming cut 4 bases from V and 5 bases from J; bases unmatched to any gene: 5. Germline lookup yields CDR1 SQVTM and CDR2 ANQGSEA. The CDR3: CSVAGQGGNEKLFF. DNA of the CDR3: TGCAGCGTTGCGGGACAGGGTGGGAATGAAAAACTGTTTTTT.

This clonotype showed up just once. The chain carries TRBV7-3 and TRBJ1-4, with 8 bases matching TRBD1. CDR3 length: 14 residues. V lost 5 bases to trimming and J lost 7 bases; unmatched junction nucleotides: 6. Germline assignment: CDR1 SGHTA and CDR2 FQGTGA. The CDR3 DNA reads as TGTGCCAGCAGCCCAGGGGGCATTGGTGAAAAACTGTTTTTT. Amino acid sequence: CASSPGGIGEKLFF.

The sample holds a few counts of this clonotype. The J gene is TRBJ1-4, the V gene TRBV29-1; the match to TRBD1 covers 10 bases. V lost 7 bases to trimming and J lost 7 bases; unmatched junction nucleotides: 9. The CDR3 contains 14 residues. Germline-derived CDR1 and CDR2 are SQVTM and ANQGSEA. As DNA, the CDR3 is TGCAGCGGGATTGCGACAGGGGGCGGTGAAAAACTGTTTTTT. Its protein product is CSGIATGGGEKLFF.

V gene TRBV5-1 combines with J gene TRBJ1-1; D perhaps matches TRBD1 (6 bases). V was clipped by 1 base and J by 6 bases, with 13 bases between them. CDR3 length: 14 amino acids. Germline CDR1 is SGHRS and CDR2 is YFSETQ. Here the CDR3 DNA reads TGCGCCAGCAGCTTGTGGGGGGGCTCGGCTGAAGCTTTCTTT. It yields the protein CASSLWGGSAEAFF.

Worth noting for this clonotype: One end of the junction fails to match germline, which may point to a read error. The CDR3 nucleotides are TGCGCCAGCAGCCCGAGAGGGGAGGGAGAGACCCAGTACTTC. Its translation is CASSPRGEGETQYF. The chain couples TRBV7-9 to TRBJ2-5, with 7 bases matching TRBD2. Germline values: CDR1 SEHNR, CDR2 FQNEAQ (reference sequence). The CDR3 loop spans 14 amino acids. The whole variable domain, remainder taken from reference TRBV7-9 and TRBJ2-5, is DTGVSQNPRHKITKRGQNVTFRCDPISEHNRLYWYRQTLGQGPEFLTYFQNEAQLEKSRLLSDRFSAERPKGSFSTLEIQRTEQGDSAMYLCASSPRGEGETQYFGPGTRLLVL.

This clonotype was recorded at least ten times. The chain uses TRBV4-1 and TRBJ1-1; D is unclear. The CDR3 consists of 15 residues. Trimming removed 4 bases from V and 1 base from J, with 13 bases in between. Germline assignment: CDR1 MGHRA and CDR2 YSYEKL. CDR3 region: CASSRVDGPNTEAFF. The DNA of the CDR3 is TGCGCCAGCAGCCGAGTGGACGGCCCGAACACTGAAGCTTTCTTT.

V and J are TRBV25-1 and TRBJ1-5; 8 nucleotides align to TRBD1. The CDR3 length is 18 residues. The germline V gene encodes CDR1 MGHDK and CDR2 SYGVNS. Unmatched junction bases numbered 20, after V lost 9 bases and J lost 4 bases. The CDR3 sequence: CASSPRPLDRVANQPQHF. In DNA form, the CDR3 reads TGTGCCAGTAGTCCCCGGCCGCTGGACAGGGTGGCTAATCAGCCCCAGCATTTT. The full variable domain, with the rest looked up from reference TRBV25-1 and TRBJ1-5, is EADIYQTPRYLVIGTGKKITLECSQTMGHDKMYWYQQDPGMELHLIHYSYGVNSTEKGDLSSESTVSRIRTEHFPLTLESARPSHTSQYLCASSPRPLDRVANQPQHFGDGTRLSIL.

This clonotype was observed many times. The chain has TRBV19 and TRBJ2-5; tentative D call: TRBD1 (6 bases). Germline lookup yields CDR1 LNHDA and CDR2 SQIVND (reference sequence). Trimming stripped 6 bases from V and 5 bases from J, with 13 bases between. The CDR3 runs 13 residues. This CDR3 is CASRPLGGETQYF. CDR3 sequence (DNA): TGTGCCAGTAGACCCTTAGGGGGTGAGACCCAGTACTTC.

In regard to this clonotype: A read error may produce the germline difference seen at one junction end. Here the CDR3 DNA reads TGCAGCGTTGAAGGTTGGAACCCTGAAGCTTTCTTT. Its protein product is CSVEGWNPEAFF. The rearrangement uses TRBV29-1 and TRBJ1-1; no definite D call. The CDR3 contains 12 residues. The germline CDR1 and CDR2 sequences are SQVTM and ANQGSEA.

The chain uses TRBV5-5 and TRBJ2-7, with 14 nucleotides matching TRBD2. From germline, CDR1 is SGHKS and CDR2 YYEKEE (reference sequence). The V segment lost 4 bases and the J segment 5 bases; nucleotides outside the gene matches: 5. The CDR3 is 15 residues long. The CDR3 DNA follows: TGTGCCAGCAGCCAGCCGGGACTAGCGGGAGACGAGCAGTACTTC. This codes for CASSQPGLAGDEQYF.

This clonotype was seen more than once but under ten times. This chain connects TRBV15 to TRBJ1-5; possible D gene TRBD1, 5 bases. The V and J ends lost 3 bases and 7 bases respectively, with 13 bases between them. Germline V lookup: CDR1 LNHNV, CDR2 YYDKDF (reference sequence). CDR3 length equals 14 residues. The CDR3 is CATSRPGAGQPQHF. The CDR3 nucleotides read TGTGCCACCAGCAGGCCCGGGGCAGGGCAGCCCCAGCATTTT.

As to this clonotype: Because the CDR3 is missing its conserved closing phenylalanine or tryptophan, this is likely a read error. For the CDR3, the DNA is TGCGCCAGCAGTGAGGGGGCCTACGAGCAGTACCTC. As protein: CASSEGAYEQYL. J is TRBJ2-7 and V is TRBV10-2; no firm D call. The CDR3 sequence is 12 residues long. Trimming pared 2 bases from V and 2 bases from J, leaving 4 bases between. The V gene's germline CDR1 is WSHSY and CDR2 SAAADI.

Note on this clonotype: The junction departs from germline at one end; a sequencing error may be responsible. The chain employs TRBV28 and TRBJ1-2, with D hard to call. Germline values: CDR1 MDHEN, CDR2 SYDVKM. The CDR3 has 13 amino acids. Here the CDR3 reads CASSSHFNYDYTF. The CDR3 nucleotides are TGTGCCAGCAGCTCTCATTTCAACTATGACTACACCTTC.

The genes are TRBV5-1 and TRBJ2-3, with TRBD2 identical over 7 bases. V shed 4 bases and J 3 bases; nucleotides not matched to a gene: 5. The germline V gene encodes CDR1 SGHRS and CDR2 YFSETQ. The CDR3 is made up of 14 amino acids. CDR3 amino acids: CASSGDYGTDTQYF. The CDR3 DNA reads as TGCGCCAGCAGCGGGGACTATGGGACAGATACGCAGTATTTT.

This clonotype was seen only a few times. The V and J genes are TRBV5-6 and TRBJ2-2; D call uncertain. The CDR3 runs to 15 residues. V was cut by 0 bases and J by 3 bases, with 9 bases left in between. CDR1 and CDR2 from the germline V gene are SGHDT and YYEEEE. The CDR3 here is CASSLDGSYTGELFF. The CDR3 DNA reads TGTGCCAGCAGCTTGGACGGCTCCTACACCGGGGAGCTGTTTTTT.

Notes on this clonotype: A much larger clone is a single base away; this may be a read error. Likely a read error: the CDR3 ends without its conserved phenylalanine or tryptophan. V is TRBV6-2 or TRBV6-3 and J is TRBJ2-5; no firm D call. The CDR3 extends over 13 amino acids. V was clipped by 0 bases and J by 1 base, with 3 bases between them. CDR1 MNHEY and CDR2 SVGEGT come from the germline V gene. The CDR3: CASSYSPQETQYL. For the CDR3, the DNA is TGTGCCAGCAGTTACTCGCCCCAAGAGACCCAGTACCTC.

The chain is built from TRBV3-1 and TRBJ2-5; the match to TRBD2 covers 8 bases. The trim removed 4 bases at V and 9 bases at J, leaving 10 bases unmatched. Germline lookup yields CDR1 LGHDT and CDR2 YNNKEL (reference sequence). The CDR3 is made up of 14 amino acids. The CDR3 bases are TGTGCCAGCAGCCGTGAACGACTAGCGCCACCCCAGTACTTC. This encodes CASSRERLAPPQYF.